These T cell receptor beta chains were read from a single sample in a study of T cell responses to AZD1222 COVID-19 vaccine. The table came from immunoSEQ multiplex PCR; TCRdb's copy has only in-frame clones and leaves some out. The sample consists of more than 85,000 clones, 65% to 90% of them appearing once. The sequences come from peripheral blood, collected on day 0 of AZD1222 vaccination. The receptors were gathered from an adult in good health. CDR3s include the opening cysteine and the closing phenylalanine or tryptophan. The order of the fields is D gene, J gene, clone size, V gene, CDR3 DNA, CDR3 protein. A D gene is named only where the DNA matches it firmly. Clone size is stated in some rows and not others, as once, few, many or a class when expanded.

NA	TRBJ1-2	NA	TRBV23-1	TGCGCCAGCAGTCAATCCTCACGAAACCTGCTCTTCTATGGCTACACCTTC	CASSQSSRNLLFYGYTF
NA	TRBJ2-7	NA	TRBV7-9	TGTGCCAGCAGCTTATGGTCGCCTGAGGGGGACCTCCCGGGCTACGAGCAGTACTTC	CASSLWSPEGDLPGYEQYF
NA	TRBJ1-2	NA	TRBV15	TGTGCCACCAGAAAGCTGGACGGAGCTAACTATGGCTACACCTTC	CATRKLDGANYGYTF
NA	TRBJ2-2	few	TRBV7-3	TGTGCCAGCAGCGCGCATGTGGACACCGGGGAGCTGTTTTTT	CASSAHVDTGELFF
TRBD2	TRBJ2-1	NA	TRBV7-9	TGTGCCAGCAGTTCTAATAGCGGGAGCTCCTACAATGAGCAGTTCTTC	CASSSNSGSSYNEQFF
TRBD1	TRBJ1-2	NA	TRBV10-3	TGTGCCACCCGACAAGGGACAGGGGAATATGGCTACACCTTC	CATRQGTGEYGYTF
NA	TRBJ1-4	few	TRBV3-1/TRBV3-2	TGTGCCAGCAGCCACGAGGCAACTAATGAAAAACTGTTTTTT	CASSHEATNEKLFF
NA	TRBJ2-7	once	TRBV10-3	TGTGCCATCAGGTCTTGGATGGGATACGAGCAGTACTTC	CAIRSWMGYEQYF
NA	TRBJ1-3	NA	TRBV28	TGTGCCAGCAGTTTGGGCCGGGGCTCTGGAAACACCATATATTTT	CASSLGRGSGNTIYF
NA	TRBJ1-5	NA	TRBV5-1	TGCGCCAGCAGCTTGGTAGGGGGCAATCAGCCCCAGCATTTT	CASSLVGGNQPQHF
TRBD2	TRBJ2-2	NA	TRBV7-2	TGTGCCAGCAGCCCACCGACTAGCGGGATTGGGGAGCTGTTTTTT	CASSPPTSGIGELFF
TRBD2	TRBJ2-7	NA	TRBV28	TGTGCCAGCAGTTCCCCTCTAGCGGGAGTGGGGGAGCAGTACTTC	CASSSPLAGVGEQYF
TRBD2	TRBJ2-7	NA	TRBV4-3	TGCGCCAGCAGCGCCGGACTAGCGGGACTATACGAGCAGTACTTC	CASSAGLAGLYEQYF
NA	TRBJ2-1	NA	TRBV9	TGTGCCAGCAGCGTAGCGGGAGAGTCCTACAATGAGCAGTTCTTC	CASSVAGESYNEQFF
TRBD1	TRBJ1-2	NA	TRBV5-5	TGTGCCAGCAGCCGCCCGGAGGGGGCGCTTCTCTATGGCTACACCTTC	CASSRPEGALLYGYTF
NA	TRBJ1-4	NA	TRBV6-5	TGTGCCAGCAGTCCCGGGGATTCGAATGAAAAACTGTTTTTT	CASSPGDSNEKLFF
NA	TRBJ2-5	NA	TRBV2	TGTGCCAGCAGACCGGGCCCAAACCAAGAGACCCAGTACTTC	CASRPGPNQETQYF